This record looks at one T cell receptor (beta chain) sequence and its context. It lacks a known antigen. No base quality values were provided; no much bigger clone lies one nucleotide off. These data are taken from a study of shared clonotypes between healthy human individuals (dated by TCRdb to about 2020). Study-wide context: A couple of women and a few men aged 18 to 49 years were included in the cohort. The study deeply sequenced blood TCR repertoires of about five healthy adults to estimate repertoire size and the extent of clonotype sharing between individuals. Between about 0.9 and 9 billion PBMCs per donor were obtained by leukapheresis. Different laboratories and diverse techniques were used to prepare libraries and sequence TCR repertoires, to increase sequencing depth and limit assay-specific biases. For each donor, three plates each were used for CD4 naive and CD4 memory, two plates were used for CD8 naive, and one plate was used for CD8 memory.

The study at large found these results: The genetic and exposure-history diversity represented was limited by the small number of donors. Estimated clonotype richness was generally larger for naive than for memory subsets. Compared with non-shared clonotypes, clonotypes shared by all four sorted-subset donors had higher generation probabilities. Sampling was restricted to blood, and TCR repertoires in tissues likely differ from the TCR repertoires found in blood. Pairwise subsampling led to the expectation that sequencing depth would affect the degree of clonotype sharing among donors. Rarefaction of sorted-subset datasets indicated incomplete sequencing despite the large sequencing depth. Sharing across several donors was observed for approximately 5% of naive CD4, less than 4% of naive CD8, 2% to 2.5% of memory CD4, and about 0.4% of memory CD8 clonotypes.

TCR CDR3 regions were amplified from genomic DNA by multiplex PCR using the deep immunoSEQ assay. For each cell subset, the extracted genomic DNA was distributed evenly across all wells of several immunoSEQ 96-well plates, and each plate served as one replicate. For sorted subsets, roughly 200 ng of genomic DNA, equivalent to some 30,000 T cell genomes, went into each replicate PCR. Purified libraries were quantified with a Qubit 3.0 fluorometer, sized on a Bioanalyzer 2100, and re-quantified with the KAPA Library Quantification kit. A separate single-read 150-cycle Illumina NextSeq 550 flow cell was used to sequence each immunoSEQ 96-well plate. The authors' pipeline ran thus. Because only junctional sequences without quality scores were contained in the immunoSEQ output, filtering matching that applied to full-length reads could not be performed. Sequences were annotated with PyIR, a Python wrapper for IgBLAST v1.9, using IMGT germline references to assign V/J genes and CDR3. Any read was removed if the V/J assignment was weak (E-value above 1e-6), the CDR3 was missing, or the read contained stop codons, out-of-frame junctions, or ambiguous translated residues. A V3J clonotype was defined by an identical inferred V gene, J gene, and CDR3 amino acid sequence. Percentage overlap between repertoires was calculated by dividing the number of shared unique clonotypes by the size of the smaller repertoire. Three approaches were used to assess repertoire richness: RTK rarefaction, the Chao1 estimator, and Recon v2.1 estimates of unobserved clonotypes. For all TCRbeta clonotypes obtained by the gDNA method from a few donors, generation probabilities were computed with OLGA. TCRdb obtained this table from immuneACCESS and retained in-frame rearrangements with V and J assigned. These tables miss some clones; where compared with another copy, unresolved V genes account for less than half of the shortfall, and the remainder is unexplained. V, J and clone size derive from that table, while D and trimming were established from the DNA sequence. The sample profile shows millions of clones; around 96% of them were found once. Of the sample, 0.9% to 1.4% falls within the top ten clones.

For the CD8 naive samples, CD45RO-negative cells were positively selected for CCR7, yielding a CD45RA+CCR7+ population from which TemRA cells were excluded. The donors were healthy, HIV-negative adults with no recently reported acute infections or vaccinations. Only Caucasian adults living in Nashville, Tennessee, USA were represented among the donors. Blood was obtained by leukapheresis, after which PBMCs were separated by Ficoll-Histopaque density gradient centrifugation and cryopreserved in liquid nitrogen vapor phase. Purity and quantity of every magnetically sorted T cell population were checked by analytical flow cytometry. Each sorted fraction had its genomic DNA isolated and then quantified by UV absorbance on a Nanodrop 2000c. Material: naive CD8+ T cells sorted from blood. The meaning of the sample's cell subset or site label: CD45RA+CCR7+. This clonotype was sampled from a man younger than 35 in good health.

At the DNA level, the sequence is TGTGCCAGCAGTTTAATGTCGGGGACCCAAGAGACCCAGTACTTC. Its protein is CASSLMSGTQETQYF. The V and J genes are TRBV27 and TRBJ2-5; the D call is tentative, TRBD1 or TRBD2, as each matches 5 bases. Deletion took 2 bases off V and 1 base off J, with a span of 11 bases between the germline ends. The CDR3, from cysteine to phenylalanine, totals 15 residues. The read is trimmed to its CDR3 DNA, 45 bases read in frame from base 1. CDR1 and CDR2 are read off the germline V gene (reference sequence) as MNHEY and SMNVEV.